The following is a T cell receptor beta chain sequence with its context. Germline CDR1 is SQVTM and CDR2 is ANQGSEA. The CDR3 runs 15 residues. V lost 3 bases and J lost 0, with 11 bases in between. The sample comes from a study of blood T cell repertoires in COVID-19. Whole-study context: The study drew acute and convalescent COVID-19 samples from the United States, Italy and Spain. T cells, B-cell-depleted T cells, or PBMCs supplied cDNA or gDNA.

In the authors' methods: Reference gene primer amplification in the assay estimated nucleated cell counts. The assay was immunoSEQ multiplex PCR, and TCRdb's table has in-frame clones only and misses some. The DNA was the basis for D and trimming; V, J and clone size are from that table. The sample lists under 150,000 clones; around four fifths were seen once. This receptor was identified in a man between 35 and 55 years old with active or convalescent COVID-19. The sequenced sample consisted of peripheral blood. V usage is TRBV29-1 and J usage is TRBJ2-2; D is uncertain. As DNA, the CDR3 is TGCAGCGTTGACCTCGGGTCATCGAACACCGGGGAGCTGTTTTTT. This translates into CSVDLGSSNTGELFF.